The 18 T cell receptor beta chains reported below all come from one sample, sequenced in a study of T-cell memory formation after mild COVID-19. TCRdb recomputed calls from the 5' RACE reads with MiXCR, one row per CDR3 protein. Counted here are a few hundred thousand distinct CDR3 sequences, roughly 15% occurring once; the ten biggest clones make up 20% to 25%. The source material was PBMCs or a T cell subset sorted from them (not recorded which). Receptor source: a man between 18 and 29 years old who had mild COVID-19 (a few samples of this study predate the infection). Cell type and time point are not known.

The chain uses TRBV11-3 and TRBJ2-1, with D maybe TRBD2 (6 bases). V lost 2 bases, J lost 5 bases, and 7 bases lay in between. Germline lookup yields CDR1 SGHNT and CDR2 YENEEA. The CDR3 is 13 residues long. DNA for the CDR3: TGTGCCAGCAGCTTACCGGGGGACAATGAGCAGTTCTTC. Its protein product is CASSLPGDNEQFF.

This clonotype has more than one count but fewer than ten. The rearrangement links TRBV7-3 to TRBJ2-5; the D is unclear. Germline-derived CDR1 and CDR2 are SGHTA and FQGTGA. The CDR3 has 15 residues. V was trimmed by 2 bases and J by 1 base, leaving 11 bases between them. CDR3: CASSLFSGSQETQYF. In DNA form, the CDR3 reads TGTGCCAGCAGCTTATTCTCGGGCAGCCAAGAGACCCAGTACTTC.

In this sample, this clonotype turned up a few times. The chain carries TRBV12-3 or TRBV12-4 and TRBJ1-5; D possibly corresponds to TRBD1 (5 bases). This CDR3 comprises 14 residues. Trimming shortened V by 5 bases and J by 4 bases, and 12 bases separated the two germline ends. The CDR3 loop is CASSRRRGNQPQHF. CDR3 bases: TGTGCCAGCAGTCGGAGGAGGGGAAATCAGCCCCAGCATTTT.

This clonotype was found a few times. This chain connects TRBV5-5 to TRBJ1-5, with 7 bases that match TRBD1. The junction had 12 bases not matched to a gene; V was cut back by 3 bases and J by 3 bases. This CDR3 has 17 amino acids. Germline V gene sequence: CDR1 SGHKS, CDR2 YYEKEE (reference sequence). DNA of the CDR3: TGTGCCAGCAGCTCGGATGTGACTACAGGGGACAATCAGCCCCAGCATTTT. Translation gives CASSSDVTTGDNQPQHF.

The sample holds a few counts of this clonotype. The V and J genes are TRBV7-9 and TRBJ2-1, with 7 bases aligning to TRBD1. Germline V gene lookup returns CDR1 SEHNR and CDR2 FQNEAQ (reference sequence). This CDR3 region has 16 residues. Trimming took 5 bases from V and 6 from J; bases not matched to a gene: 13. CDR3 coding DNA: TGTGCCAGCAGCACCCGCCAGGGGGTAGACATCAATGAGCAGTTCTTC. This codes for CASSTRQGVDINEQFF. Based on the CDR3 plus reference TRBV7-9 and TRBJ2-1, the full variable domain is DTGVSQNPRHKITKRGQNVTFRCDPISEHNRLYWYRQTLGQGPEFLTYFQNEAQLEKSRLLSDRFSAERPKGSFSTLEIQRTEQGDSAMYLCASSTRQGVDINEQFFGPGTRLTVL.

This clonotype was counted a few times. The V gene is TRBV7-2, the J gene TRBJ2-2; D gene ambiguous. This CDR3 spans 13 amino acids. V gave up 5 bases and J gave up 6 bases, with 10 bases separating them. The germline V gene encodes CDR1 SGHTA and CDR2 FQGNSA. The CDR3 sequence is CASSQYIPGELFF. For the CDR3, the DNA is TGTGCCAGCAGCCAATACATACCCGGGGAGCTGTTTTTT.

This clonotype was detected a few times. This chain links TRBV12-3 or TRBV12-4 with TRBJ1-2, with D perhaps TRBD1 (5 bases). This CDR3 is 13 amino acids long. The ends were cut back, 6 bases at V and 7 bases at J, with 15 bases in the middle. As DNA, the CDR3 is TGTGCCAGCAGACAAGGGGTTGGTCTTGGCTACACCTTC. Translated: CASRQGVGLGYTF.

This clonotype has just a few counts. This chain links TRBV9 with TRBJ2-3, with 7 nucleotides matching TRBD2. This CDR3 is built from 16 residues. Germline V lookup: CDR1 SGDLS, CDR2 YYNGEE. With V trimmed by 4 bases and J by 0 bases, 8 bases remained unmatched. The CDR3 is CASSSRGVGSTDTQYF. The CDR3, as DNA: TGTGCCAGCAGCTCCCGGGGGGTGGGCAGCACAGATACGCAGTATTTT. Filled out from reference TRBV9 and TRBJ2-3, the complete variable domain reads DSGVTQTPKHLITATGQRVTLRCSPRSGDLSVYWYQQSLDQGLQFLIQYYNGEERAKGNILERFSAQQFPDLHSELNLSSLELGDSALYFCASSSRGVGSTDTQYFGPGTRLTVL.

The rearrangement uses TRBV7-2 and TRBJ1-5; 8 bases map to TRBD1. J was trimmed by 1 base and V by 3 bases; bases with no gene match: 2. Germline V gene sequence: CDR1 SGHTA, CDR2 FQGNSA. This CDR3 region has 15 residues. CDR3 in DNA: TGTGCCAGCAGCTTGGGACAGGCCAGCAATCAGCCCCAGCATTTT. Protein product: CASSLGQASNQPQHF.

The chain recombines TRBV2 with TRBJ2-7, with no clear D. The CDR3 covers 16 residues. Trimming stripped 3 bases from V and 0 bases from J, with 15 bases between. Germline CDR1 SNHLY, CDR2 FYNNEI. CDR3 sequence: CASSDRPTPSSYEQYV. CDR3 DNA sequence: TGTGCCAGCAGTGACAGGCCTACCCCGAGCTCCTACGAGCAGTACGTC.

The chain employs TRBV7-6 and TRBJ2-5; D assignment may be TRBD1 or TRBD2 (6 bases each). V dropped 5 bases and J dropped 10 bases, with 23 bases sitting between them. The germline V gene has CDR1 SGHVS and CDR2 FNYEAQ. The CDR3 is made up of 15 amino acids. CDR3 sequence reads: CASSVTGGGIEGQYF. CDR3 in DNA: TGTGCCAGCAGCGTGACAGGAGGGGGGATCGAGGGCCAGTACTTC.

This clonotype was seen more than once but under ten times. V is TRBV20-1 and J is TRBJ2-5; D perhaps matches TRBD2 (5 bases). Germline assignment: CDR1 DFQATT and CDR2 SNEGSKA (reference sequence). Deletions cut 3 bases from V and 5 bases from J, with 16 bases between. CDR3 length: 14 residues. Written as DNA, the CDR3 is TGCAGTGCTAGTGGTACTAGTTTTCCGGAGACCCAGTACTTC. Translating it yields CSASGTSFPETQYF.

As DNA, the CDR3 is TGTGCCAGCAGTCTAACGGGACATAGCAATCAGCCCCAGCATTTT. It is translated as CASSLTGHSNQPQHF. The V and J genes are TRBV6-2 or TRBV6-3 and TRBJ1-5; D may be TRBD1 (6 bases). Germline V gene lookup returns CDR1 MNHEY and CDR2 SVGEGT. The CDR3 extends over 15 amino acids. Trimming shortened V by 5 bases and J by 0 bases, and 11 bases separated the two germline ends.

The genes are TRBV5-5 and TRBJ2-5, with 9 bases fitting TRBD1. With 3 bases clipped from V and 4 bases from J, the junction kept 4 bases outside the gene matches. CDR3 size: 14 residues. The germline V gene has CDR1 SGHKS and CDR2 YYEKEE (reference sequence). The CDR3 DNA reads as TGTGCCAGCAGCTCACAGGGGGCGGGAGAGACCCAGTACTTC. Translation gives CASSSQGAGETQYF. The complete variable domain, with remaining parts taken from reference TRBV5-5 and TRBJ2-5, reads DAGVTQSPTHLIKTRGQQVTLRCSPISGHKSVSWYQQVLGQGPQFIFQYYEKEERGRGNFPDRFSARQFPNYSSELNVNALLLGDSALYLCASSSQGAGETQYFGPGTRLLVL.

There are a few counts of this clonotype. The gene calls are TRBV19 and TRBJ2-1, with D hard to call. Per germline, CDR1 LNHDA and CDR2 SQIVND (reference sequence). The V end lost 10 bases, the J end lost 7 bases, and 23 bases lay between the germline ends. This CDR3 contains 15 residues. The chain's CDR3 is CATQDIDLGQNEQFF. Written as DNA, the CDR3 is TGTGCCACCCAAGATATCGACCTAGGGCAGAATGAGCAGTTCTTC.

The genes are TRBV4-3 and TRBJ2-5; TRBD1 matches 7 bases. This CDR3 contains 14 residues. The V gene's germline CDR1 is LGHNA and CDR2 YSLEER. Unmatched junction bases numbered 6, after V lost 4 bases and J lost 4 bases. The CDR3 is CASSPNTGAETQYF. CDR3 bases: TGCGCCAGCAGCCCGAATACAGGGGCAGAGACCCAGTACTTC.

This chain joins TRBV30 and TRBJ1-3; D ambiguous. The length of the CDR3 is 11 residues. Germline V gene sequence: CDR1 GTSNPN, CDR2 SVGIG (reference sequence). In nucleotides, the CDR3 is TGTGCTGAACGACGCGGAAACACCATATATTTT. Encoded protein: CAERRGNTIYF.

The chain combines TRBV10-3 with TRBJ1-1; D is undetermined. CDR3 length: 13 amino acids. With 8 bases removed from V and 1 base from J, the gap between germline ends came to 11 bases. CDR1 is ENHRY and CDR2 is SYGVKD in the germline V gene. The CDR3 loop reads CAIVDTPNTEAFF. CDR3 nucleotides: TGTGCCATCGTAGACACGCCGAACACTGAAGCTTTCTTT.